The 21 T cell receptor beta chains presented below share a single source sample, sequenced in a study of cytomegalovirus exposure and HLA in healthy donors. The PCR was carried out with 60 Vbeta primers and 13 Jbeta primers. Here immunoSEQ multiplex PCR was the method, and the copy in TCRdb shows in-frame clones only, minus some. Here the sample spans around 150,000 clones, roughly four fifths being singletons. Source material: PBMCs. These receptors were obtained from a woman aged 40 to 50 in good health and CMV-seronegative.

V usage is TRBV30 and J usage is TRBJ1-2; D might be TRBD1 (6 bases). Germline V lookup: CDR1 GTSNPN, CDR2 SVGIG (reference sequence). V shed 3 bases and J shed 8 bases, with 16 bases lying between them. The CDR3 totals 13 residues. CDR3 DNA: TGTGCCTGGAGCCAAAGGGGGGGGTCGGGCTACACCTTC. This codes for CAWSQRGGSGYTF.

This rearrangement joins TRBV10-3 to TRBJ2-4, with D perhaps matching TRBD1 (6 bases). The CDR3 totals 15 residues. V dropped 10 bases and J dropped 0 bases, with 16 bases sitting between them. Looked up from germline, CDR1 is ENHRY and CDR2 is SYGVKD. The CDR3 loop is CATGDTDLAKNIQYF. Here the CDR3 DNA reads TGTGCCACAGGGGATACAGACCTAGCCAAAAACATTCAGTACTTC.

The chain employs TRBV6-5 and TRBJ2-3; D perhaps matches TRBD1 (5 bases). V was shortened by 2 bases and J by 2 bases, with 14 bases between the two germline ends. This CDR3 is built from 16 residues. Germline V gene lookup returns CDR1 MNHEY and CDR2 SVGAGI. CDR3 sequence: CASSYQAREPTDTQYF. The CDR3 region has the DNA TGTGCCAGCAGTTACCAGGCCAGGGAACCCACAGATACGCAGTATTTT.

The chain's CDR3 is CASRLEPIETYEQYF. DNA of the CDR3: TGTGCCAGCAGGCTTGAGCCAATTGAAACCTACGAGCAGTACTTC. The rearrangement uses TRBV6-1 and TRBJ2-7; no reliable D call. The V end lost 6 bases, the J end lost 2 bases, and 17 bases lay between the germline ends. The CDR3 has 15 amino acids. Germline V gives CDR1 MNHNS, CDR2 SASEGT.

This chain connects TRBV19 to TRBJ1-5, with D possibly TRBD1 on 6 matching bases. V was trimmed by 2 bases and J by 5 bases, leaving 10 bases between them. The CDR3 sequence is 14 residues long. Looked up from germline, CDR1 is LNHDA and CDR2 is SQIVND (reference sequence). The CDR3 sequence: CASSILGAYQPQHF. In DNA, the CDR3 is TGTGCCAGTAGTATACTGGGGGCTTATCAGCCCCAGCATTTT.

The rearrangement links TRBV9 to TRBJ2-3; TRBD2 agrees at 8 bases. Trimming cost V 3 bases and J 6 bases; bases outside gene matches: 6. The CDR3 consists of 14 residues. Germline assignment: CDR1 SGDLS and CDR2 YYNGEE. The CDR3 loop is CASSAGGGRDTQYF. For the CDR3, the DNA is TGTGCCAGCAGCGCCGGGGGGGGCCGGGATACGCAGTATTTT.

The J gene is TRBJ1-3, the V gene TRBV29-1, with D unclear. The CDR3 totals 14 residues. Germline CDR1 reads SQVTM; CDR2 reads ANQGSEA. Trimming removed 0 bases from V and 2 bases from J, with 8 bases in between. Here the CDR3 DNA reads TGCAGCGTTGAAGATGGACTCACTGGAAACACCATATATTTT. Residues: CSVEDGLTGNTIYF. Drawing the rest from reference TRBV29-1 and TRBJ1-3, the complete variable domain is SAVISQKPSRDICQRGTSLTIQCQVDSQVTMMFWYRQQPGQSLTLIATANQGSEATYESGFVIDKFPISRPNLTFSTLTVSNMSPEDSSIYLCSVEDGLTGNTIYFGEGSWLTVV.

The CDR3 bases are TGTGCCAGCAGCTTAGAGGGGTACGGCACTGAAGCTTTCTTT. Its translation: CASSLEGYGTEAFF. V is TRBV7-9 and J is TRBJ1-1; a weak D match, TRBD1 (5 bases). The CDR3 extends over 14 amino acids. V dropped 1 base and J dropped 4 bases, with 10 bases sitting between them. The germline gives CDR1 SEHNR, CDR2 FQNEAQ (reference sequence). Filled out from reference TRBV7-9 and TRBJ1-1, the complete variable domain reads DTGVSQNPRHKITKRGQNVTFRCDPISEHNRLYWYRQTLGQGPEFLTYFQNEAQLEKSRLLSDRFSAERPKGSFSTLEIQRTEQGDSAMYLCASSLEGYGTEAFFGQGTRLTVV.

CDR3 residues: CASSSTGAGNTIYF. The CDR3 nucleotides read TGCGCCAGCAGCTCGACAGGGGCTGGAAACACCATATATTTT. V usage is TRBV5-1 and J usage is TRBJ1-3, with 8 positions matching TRBD1. Germline assignment: CDR1 SGHRS and CDR2 YFSETQ. This CDR3 comprises 14 residues. With 3 bases clipped from V and 2 bases from J, the junction kept 1 base outside the gene matches.

The J gene is TRBJ1-5, the V gene TRBV28, with D unclear. There are 13 residues in the CDR3. Trimming removed 1 base from V and 7 bases from J, with 8 bases in between. Germline-derived CDR1 and CDR2 are MDHEN and SYDVKM. The CDR3 coding sequence is TGTGCCAGCAGTTTATTGGAGGAGCAGCCCCAGCATTTT. Translated: CASSLLEEQPQHF. Together with reference TRBV28 and TRBJ1-5, the CDR3 gives the full variable domain: DVKVTQSSRYLVKRTGEKVFLECVQDMDHENMFWYRQDPGLGLRLIYFSYDVKMKEKGDIPEGYSVSREKKERFSLILESASTNQTSMYLCASSLLEEQPQHFGDGTRLSIL.

In DNA form, the CDR3 reads TGTGCCTGGACCCGGACAGGTTCGGGCTCCTACGAGCAGTACTTC. Amino acid sequence: CAWTRTGSGSYEQYF. The chain joins TRBV30 to TRBJ2-5; 7 bases are a match to TRBD1. The J call is doubtful: the DNA matches TRBJ2-7 better. From germline, CDR1 is GTSNPN and CDR2 SVGIG (reference sequence). This CDR3 comprises 15 residues.

The V gene is TRBV2, the J gene TRBJ1-1, with 9 bases aligning to TRBD1. CDR1 is SNHLY and CDR2 is FYNNEI in the germline V gene. Trimming cost V 6 bases and J 1 base; bases outside gene matches: 3. The CDR3 totals 14 residues. CDR3 residues: CASSAGQGNTEAFF. Here the CDR3 DNA reads TGTGCCAGCAGCGCGGGACAGGGGAACACTGAAGCTTTCTTT.

The rearrangement links TRBV27 to TRBJ1-1; TRBD1 is a possible D gene (5 bases). Trimming left V 4 bases short and J 4 bases short, with 10 bases between. CDR1 and CDR2 from the germline V gene are MNHEY and SMNVEV (reference sequence). The CDR3 spans 13 residues. Here the CDR3 reads CASSWARGTEAFF. In DNA form, the CDR3 reads TGTGCCAGCAGTTGGGCAAGGGGCACTGAAGCTTTCTTT.

The chain uses TRBV30 and TRBJ1-5; D may be TRBD1 (5 bases). This CDR3 contains 14 residues. CDR1 is GTSNPN, CDR2 SVGIG, per germline (reference sequence). V dropped 3 bases and J dropped 7 bases, with 16 bases sitting between them. The CDR3 here is CAWSAGMGKQPQHF. The CDR3 DNA follows: TGTGCCTGGAGCGCAGGGATGGGGAAACAGCCCCAGCATTTT.

This clone occurred once. The rearrangement links TRBV5-1 to TRBJ2-5, with 9 bases aligning to TRBD2. The better agreement between TRBJ2-7 and the DNA end casts doubt on the J call. CDR3 size: 16 residues. CDR1 is SGHRS, CDR2 YFSETQ, per germline. For the CDR3, the DNA is TGCGCCAGCAGCTCTGGAAGCGGGAGGATCTTCTACGAGCAGTACTTC. Residues: CASSSGSGRIFYEQYF.

This clone came up once. The CDR3 bases are TGTGCCAGCAGTTACCCGGACAGCTTTGAAGCTTTCTTT. This translates into CASSYPDSFEAFF. The chain links TRBV6-6 to TRBJ1-1; a possible D gene is TRBD1 (6 bases). The length of the CDR3 is 13 residues. The V end was cut by 2 bases, the J end by 7 bases, with 11 bases between. Germline CDR1 reads MNHNY; CDR2 reads SVGAGI (reference sequence).

The rearrangement joins TRBV9 to TRBJ2-2; possibly TRBD2 for D (5 bases). V lost 6 bases to trimming and J lost 3 bases, with 12 bases between them. Germline V gene data show CDR1 as SGDLS and CDR2 as YYNGEE. This CDR3 has 14 amino acids. The CDR3 protein is CASTLRGDTGELFF. The CDR3 nucleotides are TGTGCCAGCACCCTTCGGGGAGACACCGGGGAGCTGTTTTTT.

The chain uses TRBV4-1 and TRBJ2-3; D gene ambiguous. From germline, CDR1 is MGHRA and CDR2 YSYEKL. The V end was cut by 0 bases, the J end by 4 bases, with 8 bases between. The CDR3 is 14 amino acids. Here the CDR3 DNA reads TGCGCCAGCAGCCAAGAGGGCCCGGCAGATACGCAGTATTTT. This gives the protein CASSQEGPADTQYF.

This chain joins TRBV28 and TRBJ2-3, with D perhaps TRBD2 (7 bases). V was shortened by 10 bases and J by 6 bases, with 20 bases between the two germline ends. The CDR3 spans 14 residues. Germline CDR1 is MDHEN and CDR2 is SYDVKM. CDR3 region: CATKQGLRGDTQYF. For the CDR3, the DNA is TGTGCCACTAAACAGGGACTACGGGGGGATACGCAGTATTTT.

The genes are TRBV19 and TRBJ1-5, with 7 positions matching TRBD1. CDR1 is LNHDA, CDR2 SQIVND, per germline (reference sequence). Unmatched junction bases numbered 8, after V lost 4 bases and J lost 8 bases. The CDR3 contains 14 residues. The CDR3 region has the DNA TGTGCCAGTAGTAATCAACAGGGGCGAAAGCCCCAGCATTTT. Protein sequence: CASSNQQGRKPQHF.

This rearrangement joins TRBV27 to TRBJ1-1; D is uncertain. CDR3 length: 13 amino acids. From germline, CDR1 is MNHEY and CDR2 SMNVEV (reference sequence). V was clipped by 8 bases and J by 2 bases, with 12 bases between them. The CDR3 nucleotides are TGTGCCAGCTCCCGCCGGTCCAACACTGAAGCTTTCTTT. This gives the protein CASSRRSNTEAFF.